This T cell receptor (beta chain) appears in the sequencing data of a study of CD8+ T cells in alopecia areata. Sample treatment: oral pan-JAK inhibitor, 5-10 mg twice daily. The CDR3 is 14 residues long. Losses at the gene ends were 7 bases for V and 4 bases for J; bases not matched to a gene: 5. Per germline, CDR1 WSHSY and CDR2 SAAADI. Reverse transcription of extracted RNA yielded cDNA, which provided the sequencing template. Sequenced by immunoSEQ multiplex PCR; TCRdb stores in-frame clones only, minus some. Of roughly 100,000 clones in the sample, roughly 56% are singletons; the top ten hold 16%.

The material sequenced was CD8+ T cells sorted from blood, taken at approximately week 56, from a patient treated with tofacitinib. The J gene is TRBJ2-1, the V gene TRBV10-2, with TRBD1 matching 9 bases. The TCR originated in a human donor with alopecia areata. CDR3 loop: CASIGTGNYNEQFF. The CDR3 coding sequence is TGCGCCAGCATTGGGACAGGGAATTACAATGAGCAGTTCTTC.